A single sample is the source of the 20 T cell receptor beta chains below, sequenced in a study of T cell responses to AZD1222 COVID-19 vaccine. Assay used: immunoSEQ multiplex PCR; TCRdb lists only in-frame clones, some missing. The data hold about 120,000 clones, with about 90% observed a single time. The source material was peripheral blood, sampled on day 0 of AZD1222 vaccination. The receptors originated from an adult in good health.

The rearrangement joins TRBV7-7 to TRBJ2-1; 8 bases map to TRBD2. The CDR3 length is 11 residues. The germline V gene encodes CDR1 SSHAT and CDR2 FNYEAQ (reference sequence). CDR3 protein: CASSSGNEQFF. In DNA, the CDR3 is TGTGCTTCCTCTAGCGGGAATGAGCAGTTCTTC.

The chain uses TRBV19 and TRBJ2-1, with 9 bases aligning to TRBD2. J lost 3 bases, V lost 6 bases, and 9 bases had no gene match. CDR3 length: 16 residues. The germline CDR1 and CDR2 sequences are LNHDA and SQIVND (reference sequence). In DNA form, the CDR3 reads TGTGCCAGTAGGGGGTCGGGACTAGCTGTCTACAATGAGCAGTTCTTC. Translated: CASRGSGLAVYNEQFF.

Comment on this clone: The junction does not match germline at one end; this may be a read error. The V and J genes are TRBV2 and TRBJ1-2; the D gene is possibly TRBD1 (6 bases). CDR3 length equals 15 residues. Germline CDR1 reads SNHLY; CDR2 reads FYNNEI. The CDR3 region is CASREEGLNRAGYTF. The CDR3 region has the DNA TGTGCCAGCAGAGAAGAAGGCCTGAACAGGGCTGGCTACACCTTC.

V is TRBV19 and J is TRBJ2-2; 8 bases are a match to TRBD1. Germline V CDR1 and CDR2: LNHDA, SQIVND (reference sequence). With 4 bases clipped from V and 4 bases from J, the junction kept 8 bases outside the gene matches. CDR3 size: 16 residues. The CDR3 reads CASSTFPGGGTGELFF. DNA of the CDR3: TGTGCCAGTAGTACCTTCCCAGGGGGCGGCACCGGGGAGCTGTTTTTT.

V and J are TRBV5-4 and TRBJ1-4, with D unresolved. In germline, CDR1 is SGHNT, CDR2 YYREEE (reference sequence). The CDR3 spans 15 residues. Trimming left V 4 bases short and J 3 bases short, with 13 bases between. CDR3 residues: CASSPEASANEKLFF. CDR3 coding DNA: TGTGCCAGCAGCCCGGAGGCGTCAGCTAATGAAAAACTGTTTTTT.

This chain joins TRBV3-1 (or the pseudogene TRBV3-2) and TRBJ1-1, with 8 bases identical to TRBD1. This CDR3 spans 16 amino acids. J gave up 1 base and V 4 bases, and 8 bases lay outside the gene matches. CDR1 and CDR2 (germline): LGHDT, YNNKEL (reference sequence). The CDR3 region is CASSPYGQGENTEAFF. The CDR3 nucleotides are TGTGCCAGCAGCCCTTACGGACAGGGCGAGAACACTGAAGCTTTCTTT.

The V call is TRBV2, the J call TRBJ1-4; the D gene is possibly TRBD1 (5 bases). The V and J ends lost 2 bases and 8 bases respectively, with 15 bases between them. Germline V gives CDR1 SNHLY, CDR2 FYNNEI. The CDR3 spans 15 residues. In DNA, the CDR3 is TGTGCCAGCAGTGAAAGAAGGGGCGATGGGGAAAAACTGTTTTTT. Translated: CASSERRGDGEKLFF.

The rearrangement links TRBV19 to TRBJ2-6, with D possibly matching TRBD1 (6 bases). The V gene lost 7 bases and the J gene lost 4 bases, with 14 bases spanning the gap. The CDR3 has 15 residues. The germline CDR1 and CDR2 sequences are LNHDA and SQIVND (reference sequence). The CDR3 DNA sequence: TGTGCCAGTACTACCGACAGGTCCGGGGCCAACGTCCTGACTTTC. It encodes CASTTDRSGANVLTF. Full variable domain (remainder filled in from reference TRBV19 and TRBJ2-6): DGGITQSPKYLFRKEGQNVTLSCEQNLNHDAMYWYRQDPGQGLRLIYYSQIVNDFQKGDIAEGYSVSREKKESFPLTVTSAQKNPTAFYLCASTTDRSGANVLTFGAGSRLTVL.

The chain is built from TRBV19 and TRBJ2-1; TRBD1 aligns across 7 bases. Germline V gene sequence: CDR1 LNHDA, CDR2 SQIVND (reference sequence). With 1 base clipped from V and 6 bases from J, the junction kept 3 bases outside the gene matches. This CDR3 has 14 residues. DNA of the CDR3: TGTGCCAGTAGTATAGGGGACAGAGGCAATGAGCAGTTCTTC. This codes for CASSIGDRGNEQFF.

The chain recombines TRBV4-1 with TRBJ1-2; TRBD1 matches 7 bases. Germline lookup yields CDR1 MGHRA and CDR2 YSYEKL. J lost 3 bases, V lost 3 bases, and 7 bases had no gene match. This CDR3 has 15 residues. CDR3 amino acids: CASSHQYRGDYGYTF. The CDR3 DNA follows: TGCGCCAGCAGCCACCAATACAGGGGTGACTATGGCTACACCTTC.

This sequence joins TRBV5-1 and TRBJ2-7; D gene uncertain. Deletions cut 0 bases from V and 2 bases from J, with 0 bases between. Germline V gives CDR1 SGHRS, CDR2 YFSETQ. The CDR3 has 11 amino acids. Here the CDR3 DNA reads TGCGCCAGCAGCTTGGCCTACGAGCAGTACTTC. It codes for CASSLAYEQYF. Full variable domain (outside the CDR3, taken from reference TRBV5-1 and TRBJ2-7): KAGVTQTPRYLIKTRGQQVTLSCSPISGHRSVSWYQQTPGQGLQFLFEYFSETQRNKGNFPGRFSGRQFSNSRSEMNVSTLELGDSALYLCASSLAYEQYFGPGTRLTVT.

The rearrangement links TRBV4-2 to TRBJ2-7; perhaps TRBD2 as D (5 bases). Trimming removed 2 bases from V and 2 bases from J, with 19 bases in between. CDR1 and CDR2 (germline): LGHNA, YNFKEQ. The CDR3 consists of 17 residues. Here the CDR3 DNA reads TGTGCCAGCAGCCAACGTTCCGCCGGGGTAGTGGCCTACGAGCAGTACTTC. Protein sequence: CASSQRSAGVVAYEQYF.

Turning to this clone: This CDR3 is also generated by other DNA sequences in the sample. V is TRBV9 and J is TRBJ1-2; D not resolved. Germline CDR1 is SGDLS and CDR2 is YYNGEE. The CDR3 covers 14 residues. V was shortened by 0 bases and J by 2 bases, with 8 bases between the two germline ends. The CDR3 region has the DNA TGTGCCAGCAGCGTAGTTGGAGAGAACTATGGCTACACCTTC. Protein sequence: CASSVVGENYGYTF.

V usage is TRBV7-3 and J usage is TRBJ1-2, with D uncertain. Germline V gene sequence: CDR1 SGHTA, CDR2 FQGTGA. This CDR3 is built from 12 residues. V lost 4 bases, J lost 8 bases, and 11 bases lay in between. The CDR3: CASSYGPSGYTF. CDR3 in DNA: TGTGCCAGCAGCTACGGACCGTCGGGCTACACCTTC.

In nucleotides, the CDR3 is TGTGCCAGCAGCCAAGTAAGCGGGATGGTTACGCAGTATTTT. Protein product: CASSQVSGMVTQYF. V usage is TRBV14 and J usage is TRBJ2-3; 7 bases are shared with TRBD2. V lost 1 base, J lost 8 bases, and 6 bases stayed unmatched. This CDR3 contains 14 residues. Looked up from germline, CDR1 is SGHDN and CDR2 is FVKESK.

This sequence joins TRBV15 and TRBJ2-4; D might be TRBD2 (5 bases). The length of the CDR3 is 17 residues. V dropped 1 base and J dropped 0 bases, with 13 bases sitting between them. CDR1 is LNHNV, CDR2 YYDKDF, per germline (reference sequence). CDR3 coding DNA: TGTGCCACCAGCAGAGGCCGAGGGTTAACAGCCAAAAACATTCAGTACTTC. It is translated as CATSRGRGLTAKNIQYF.

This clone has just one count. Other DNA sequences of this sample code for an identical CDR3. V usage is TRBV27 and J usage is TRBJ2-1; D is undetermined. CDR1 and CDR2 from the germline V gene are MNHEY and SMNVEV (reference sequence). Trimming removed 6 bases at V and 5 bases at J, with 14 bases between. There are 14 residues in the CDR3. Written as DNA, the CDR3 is TGTGCCAGCAGAAAGGGTGGAGTCAACAATGAGCAGTTCTTC. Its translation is CASRKGGVNNEQFF.

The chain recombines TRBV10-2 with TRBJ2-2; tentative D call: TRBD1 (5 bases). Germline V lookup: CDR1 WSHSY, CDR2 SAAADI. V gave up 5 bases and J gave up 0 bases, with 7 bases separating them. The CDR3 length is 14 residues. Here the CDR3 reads CASSFRANTGELFF. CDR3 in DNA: TGCGCCAGCAGTTTCAGGGCGAACACCGGGGAGCTGTTTTTT.

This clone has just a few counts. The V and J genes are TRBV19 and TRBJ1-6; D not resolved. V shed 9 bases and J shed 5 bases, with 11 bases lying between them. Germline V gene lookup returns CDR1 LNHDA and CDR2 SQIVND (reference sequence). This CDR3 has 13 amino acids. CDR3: CASQAVHNSPLHF. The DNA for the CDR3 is TGTGCCAGCCAGGCCGTACATAATTCACCCCTCCACTTT.

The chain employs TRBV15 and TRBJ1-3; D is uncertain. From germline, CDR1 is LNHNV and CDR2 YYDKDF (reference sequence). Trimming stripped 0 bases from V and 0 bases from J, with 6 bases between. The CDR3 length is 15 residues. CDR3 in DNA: TGTGCCACCAGCAGAGAACGTAGCTCTGGAAACACCATATATTTT. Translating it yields CATSRERSSGNTIYF.